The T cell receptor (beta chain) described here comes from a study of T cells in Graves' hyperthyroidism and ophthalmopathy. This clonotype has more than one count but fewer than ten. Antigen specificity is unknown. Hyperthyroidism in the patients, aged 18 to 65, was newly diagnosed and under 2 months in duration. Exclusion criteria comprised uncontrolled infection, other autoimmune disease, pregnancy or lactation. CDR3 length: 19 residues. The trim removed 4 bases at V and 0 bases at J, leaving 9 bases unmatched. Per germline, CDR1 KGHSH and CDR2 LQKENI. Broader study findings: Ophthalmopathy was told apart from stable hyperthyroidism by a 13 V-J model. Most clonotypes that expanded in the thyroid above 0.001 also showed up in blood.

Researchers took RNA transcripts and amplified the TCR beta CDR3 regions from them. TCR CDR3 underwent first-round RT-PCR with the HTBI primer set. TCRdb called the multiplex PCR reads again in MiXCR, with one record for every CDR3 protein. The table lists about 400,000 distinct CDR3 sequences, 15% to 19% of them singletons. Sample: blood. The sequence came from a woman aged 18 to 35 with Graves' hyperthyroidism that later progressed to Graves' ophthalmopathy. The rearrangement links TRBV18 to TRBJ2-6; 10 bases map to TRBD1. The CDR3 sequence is CASSLARTGGLSGANVLTF. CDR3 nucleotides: TGTGCCAGCTCACTAGCCAGGACAGGGGGACTCTCTGGGGCCAACGTCCTGACTTTC.